This T cell receptor (beta chain) was sequenced for a study of blood T cell repertoires in COVID-19. At the level of the study: The United States, Italy and Spain supplied acute and convalescent COVID-19 samples.

Per the authors' pipeline: Estimation of nucleated cell counts relied on the amplification of reference gene primers. Sequencing used immunoSEQ multiplex PCR; TCRdb keeps in-frame clones, though not all of them. V, J and clone size reflect that table, while D and trimming were determined from the DNA. The profile shows 120,000 to 150,000 clones, just over 85% of them singletons. Sample: peripheral blood. This sequence was found in a woman aged 55 to 70 with acute or convalescent COVID-19.

The CDR3 nucleotides are TGTGCCAGCAGCGTAGATGGCAGGGGTTCTGGAAACACCATATATTTT. Translation: CASSVDGRGSGNTIYF. V gene TRBV9 combines with J gene TRBJ1-3; tentative D call: TRBD1 (6 bases). CDR3 length equals 16 residues. Germline V lookup: CDR1 SGDLS, CDR2 YYNGEE. With 0 bases removed from V and 1 base from J, the gap between germline ends came to 11 bases.